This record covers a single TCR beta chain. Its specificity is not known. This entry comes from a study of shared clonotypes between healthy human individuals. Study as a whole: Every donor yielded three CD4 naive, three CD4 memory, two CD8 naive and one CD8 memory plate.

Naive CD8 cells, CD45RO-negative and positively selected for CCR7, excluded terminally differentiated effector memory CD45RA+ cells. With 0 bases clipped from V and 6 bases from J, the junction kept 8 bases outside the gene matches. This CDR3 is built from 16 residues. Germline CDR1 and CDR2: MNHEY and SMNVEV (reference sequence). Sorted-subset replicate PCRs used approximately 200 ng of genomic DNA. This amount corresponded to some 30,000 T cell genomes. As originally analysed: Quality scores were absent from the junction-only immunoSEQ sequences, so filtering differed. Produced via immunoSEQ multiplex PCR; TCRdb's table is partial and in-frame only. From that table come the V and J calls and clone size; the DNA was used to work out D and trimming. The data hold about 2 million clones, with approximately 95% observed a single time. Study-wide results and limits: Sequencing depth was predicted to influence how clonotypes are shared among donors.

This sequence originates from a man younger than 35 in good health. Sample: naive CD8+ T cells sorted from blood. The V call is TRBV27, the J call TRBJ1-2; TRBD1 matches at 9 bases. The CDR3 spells CASSLSVQGAGNGYTF. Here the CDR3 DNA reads TGTGCCAGCAGTTTATCGGTACAGGGGGCAGGAAATGGCTACACCTTC.